This entry concerns a single T cell receptor (beta chain). Treatment specified: oral pan-JAK inhibitor, 5-10 mg twice daily. Alopecia areata patients provided lesional scalp punch biopsies and peripheral blood. The data were obtained in a study of CD8+ T cells in alopecia areata. Study-level information: Treatment of the treated patients consisted of oral tofacitinib, 5 to 10 mg twice daily. Percent affected scalp area, the SALT score, rated treated patients' severity.

Isolated RNA was reverse transcribed into cDNA used as the sequencing template. Clones were read by immunoSEQ multiplex PCR, and TCRdb kept only the in-frame ones, dropping some. Altogether roughly 180,000 clones are present, roughly 50% being singletons, with the ten largest covering approximately 11%. Germline V gene lookup returns CDR1 MNHEY and CDR2 SMNVEV (reference sequence). This CDR3 region has 13 residues. The V end lost 8 bases, the J end lost 1 base, and 10 bases lay between the germline ends. The chain uses TRBV27 and TRBJ2-3; D is possibly TRBD2 (6 bases). The origin of this receptor is a human donor with alopecia areata. Sample: CD8+ T cells sorted from blood, taken at week 24, from a patient treated with tofacitinib. The CDR3 protein is CASRPGGTDTQYF. For the CDR3, the DNA is TGTGCCAGCCGGCCGGGAGGCACAGATACGCAGTATTTT.